The 6 T cell receptor beta chains reported below all come from one sample, sequenced in a study of blood T cells in healthy people across ages. Using a J-beta primer mix together with a sample-barcoded 5' primer, a second PCR was run for roughly 7 to 11 cycles. TCRdb analysed the 5' RACE reads with MiXCR anew, one entry per CDR3 protein. In the table there are roughly 1.5 million distinct CDR3 sequences, roughly two fifths of which are singletons. The sequencing sample was made of blood. These receptor sequences come from a woman between 18 and 29 years old in good health.

This rearrangement joins TRBV7-2 to TRBJ1-2; D is unclear. With 4 bases removed from V and 4 bases from J, the gap between germline ends came to 13 bases. CDR1 is SGHTA and CDR2 is FQGNSA in the germline V gene. This CDR3 contains 14 residues. The CDR3, as DNA: TGTGCCAGCAGCTCCACCGAATGGGCCTATGGCTACACCTTC. Residues: CASSSTEWAYGYTF.

This clonotype was seen just once. The J gene is TRBJ1-4, the V gene TRBV12-3 or TRBV12-4; D is undetermined. The CDR3 covers 14 residues. The V gene lost 5 bases and the J gene lost 5 bases, with 12 bases spanning the gap. DNA for the CDR3: TGTGCCAGCAGTCATAAGACACTAAATGAAAAACTGTTTTTT. Its translation: CASSHKTLNEKLFF.

The chain couples TRBV5-1 to TRBJ2-1; 15 bases are a match to TRBD2. The CDR3 sequence is 16 residues long. Germline lookup yields CDR1 SGHRS and CDR2 YFSETQ. Germline trimming cut 4 bases from V and 7 bases from J; bases unmatched to any gene: 6. CDR3 protein: CASSLGLAGGLNEQFF. CDR3 coding DNA: TGCGCCAGCAGCCTGGGACTAGCGGGAGGTCTGAATGAGCAGTTCTTC.

This clonotype appeared many times. The chain employs TRBV7-2 and TRBJ1-1; D is uncertain. Germline loops: CDR1 SGHTA, CDR2 FQGNSA. The CDR3 runs to 12 residues. The V and J ends lost 3 bases and 5 bases respectively, with 7 bases between them. CDR3 in amino acids: CASSFGVTEAFF. The CDR3 DNA follows: TGTGCCAGCAGCTTCGGGGTTACTGAAGCTTTCTTT.

This clonotype appeared a few times. The rearrangement uses TRBV12-3 or TRBV12-4 and TRBJ1-5, with D unclear. V shed 3 bases and J shed 3 bases, with 9 bases lying between them. The CDR3 consists of 14 residues. The CDR3 DNA sequence: TGTGCCAGCAGTTTCTCGCGGAACAATCAGCCCCAGCATTTT. Its translation is CASSFSRNNQPQHF.

The chain uses TRBV7-6 and TRBJ2-7; D may be TRBD2 (5 bases). V was shortened by 5 bases and J by 5 bases, with 22 bases between the two germline ends. The germline V gene encodes CDR1 SGHVS and CDR2 FNYEAQ. The CDR3 has 16 residues. As DNA, the CDR3 is TGTGCCAGCAGCATAGGACTGGCGGTTGGATGGCACGAGCAGTACTTC. It codes for CASSIGLAVGWHEQYF.